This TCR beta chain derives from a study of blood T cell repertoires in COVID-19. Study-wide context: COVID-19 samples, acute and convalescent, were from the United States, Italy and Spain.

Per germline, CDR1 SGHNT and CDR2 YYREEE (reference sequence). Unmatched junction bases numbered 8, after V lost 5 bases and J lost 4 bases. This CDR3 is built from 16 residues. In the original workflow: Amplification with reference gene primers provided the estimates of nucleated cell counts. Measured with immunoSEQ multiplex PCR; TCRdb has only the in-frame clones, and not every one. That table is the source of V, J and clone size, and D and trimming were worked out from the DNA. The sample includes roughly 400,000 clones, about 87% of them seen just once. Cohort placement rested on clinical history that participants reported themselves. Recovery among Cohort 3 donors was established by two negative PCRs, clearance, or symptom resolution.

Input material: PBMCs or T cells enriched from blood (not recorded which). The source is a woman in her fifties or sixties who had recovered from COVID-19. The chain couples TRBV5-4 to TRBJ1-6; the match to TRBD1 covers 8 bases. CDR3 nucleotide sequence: TGTGCCAGCAGGGAGGACAGGGCTGGTTATAATTCACCCCTCCACTTT. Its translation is CASREDRAGYNSPLHF.